The present TCR beta chain was sequenced within a study of T cell repertoires in cytomegalovirus infection. The wider study: Public TCR beta signatures indicated both CMV infection and matching HLA type.

A single record per CDR3 protein comes from TCRdb applying MiXCR to the reads. The sample contains roughly 280,000 distinct CDR3 sequences, about 20% of which appear only once. Points on this clonotype: The antigen is not known.

Notes on the study in general: HLA-C-restricted CMV clonotypes gave the most frequent clonotype in two of eight donors.

The clonotype originates from a human donor in good health (CMV status not recorded). Some clones in this sample may be carry-over from other donors' samples. Sequences were derived from cultured PBMCs, sampled from culture after CMV antigen stimulation.

The CDR3 spells CASSTSAGNYGYTF. CDR3 in DNA: TGTGCCAGTAGTACGAGTGCAGGCAACTATGGCTACACCTTC. J is TRBJ1-2 and V is TRBV19; D is ambiguous. V gave up 4 bases and J gave up 2 bases, with 11 bases separating them. CDR3 length equals 14 residues. The germline V gene has CDR1 LNHDA and CDR2 SQIVND (reference sequence).